Shown below are 20 T cell receptor beta chains from a single sample sequenced in a study of glioma-infiltrating T cells after dendritic cell vaccination (dated by TCRdb to the mid-2010s). Interpreted using the paper, the time point label stands for: after dendritic cell vaccination, including at tumor progression/relapse. The method behind the library was the immunoSEQ multiplex PCR assay. Here the immuneACCESS table is served through TCRdb, limited to in-frame sequences with V and J called. Missing clones are a known gap in these copies; in checked studies unresolved V genes cover under half, and the rest lacks a known reason. The table for this sample lists about 58,000 clones; around 83% of them were counted only once. In total, the top ten clones hold less than 20% of the sample. This specimen consisted of blood, obtained after dendritic cell vaccination. The receptors come from a human donor with glioblastoma.

This rearrangement joins TRBV7-2 to TRBJ1-4, with D tentatively TRBD1 (5 bases). The V and J ends lost 5 bases and 3 bases respectively, with 16 bases between them. The CDR3 is 16 residues long. CDR1 and CDR2 from the germline V gene are SGHTA and FQGNSA. CDR3: CASSRWRGDANEKLFF. The DNA for the CDR3 is TGTGCCAGCAGCCGGTGGAGGGGAGACGCTAATGAAAAACTGTTTTTT. The complete variable domain, with remaining parts taken from reference TRBV7-2 and TRBJ1-4, reads GAGVSQSPSNKVTEKGKDVELRCDPISGHTALYWYRQSLGQGLEFLIYFQGNSAPDKSGLPSDRFSAERTGGSVSTLTIQRTQQEDSAVYLCASSRWRGDANEKLFFGSGTQLSVL.

The table lists this clone with a count of one. J is TRBJ2-2 and V is TRBV7-2; 7 bases align to TRBD2. V trimming: 5 bases; J trimming: 5 bases; junction bases outside the gene matches: 8. CDR3 size: 15 residues. Germline V CDR1 and CDR2: SGHTA, FQGNSA. The CDR3 coding sequence is TGTGCCAGCAGCATGGGACTAAGACGGACCGGGGAGCTGTTTTTT. This encodes CASSMGLRRTGELFF.

As for this clone: Its ends do not fully match the called genes, so a read error is possible. In the same sample, other DNA sequences code for this CDR3. The DNA for the CDR3 is TGTGCCAGCAGTATTACACAGGGAGAGGGCTATGGTTACACCTTC. Protein: CASSITQGEGYGYTF. V is TRBV6-1 and J is TRBJ1-2; perhaps TRBD1 as D (6 bases). The CDR3 sequence is 15 residues long. In germline, CDR1 is MNHNS, CDR2 SASEGT.

Turning to this clone: Compared with germline, one end of the junction differs, possibly owing to a read error. The V and J genes are TRBV7-9 and TRBJ1-2, with a possible D match to TRBD1 (5 bases). Germline V CDR1 and CDR2: SEHNR, FQNEAQ (reference sequence). The CDR3 has 17 residues. CDR3 bases: TGTGCCAGCGGCTTAATCCCCGGCAGGGATAGGCACTATGGCTACACCTTC. Residues: CASGLIPGRDRHYGYTF.

The V call is TRBV30, the J call TRBJ2-1; 8 positions match TRBD2. With 4 bases clipped from V and 4 bases from J, the junction kept 3 bases outside the gene matches. The CDR3 is 13 amino acids. Germline assignment: CDR1 GTSNPN and CDR2 SVGIG (reference sequence). The CDR3 region has the DNA TGTGCCTGGATCCGGGGGGGGTACAATGAGCAGTTCTTC. It translates to CAWIRGGYNEQFF.

The chain links TRBV6-5 to TRBJ2-1; D may be TRBD1 (6 bases). The V and J ends lost 0 bases and 4 bases respectively, with 10 bases between them. The length of the CDR3 is 15 residues. Germline CDR1 MNHEY, CDR2 SVGAGI. The CDR3 DNA sequence: TGTGCCAGCAGTTACTCCAGGGGCGCGTACAATGAGCAGTTCTTC. Protein: CASSYSRGAYNEQFF.

The chain carries TRBV2 and TRBJ2-7; 8 bases fit TRBD1. V gave up 6 bases and J gave up 5 bases; unmatched junction bases: 6. This CDR3 is 13 amino acids long. The V gene's germline CDR1 is SNHLY and CDR2 FYNNEI. CDR3 coding DNA: TGTGCCAGCAGGGCAGGGGGCCTCGACGAGCAGTACTTC. This codes for CASRAGGLDEQYF.

V usage is TRBV19 and J usage is TRBJ1-5; D gene unclear. Per germline, CDR1 LNHDA and CDR2 SQIVND (reference sequence). Trimming cost V 2 bases and J 4 bases, with 18 bases left between them. The CDR3 sequence is 17 residues long. The CDR3 DNA reads as TGTGCCAGTAGTATATTTGCGGCCGATCCTTTTAATCAGCCCCAGCATTTT. It yields the protein CASSIFAADPFNQPQHF.

The chain uses TRBV19 and TRBJ2-5, with unresolved D. The DNA end is a closer match to TRBJ2-7, so the J assignment may be wrong. Looked up from germline, CDR1 is LNHDA and CDR2 is SQIVND (reference sequence). The CDR3 runs to 14 residues. The CDR3 bases are TGTGCCAGTAGTATCGGTATTAGTACCTACGAGCAGTACTTC. This translates into CASSIGISTYEQYF.

The gene calls are TRBV7-8 and TRBJ1-6, with TRBD1 identical over 7 bases. From germline, CDR1 is SGHVS and CDR2 FQNEAQ. This CDR3 has 15 residues. Trimming at V came to 4 bases and at J to 7 bases, leaving 7 bases not matched to a gene. CDR3 DNA sequence: TGTGCCAGCAGCTCCTCGACAGGGTTGAATTCACCCCTCCACTTT. Residues: CASSSSTGLNSPLHF.

V usage is TRBV4-2 and J usage is TRBJ1-2; 7 bases fit TRBD1. With V trimmed by 5 bases and J by 3 bases, 6 bases remained unmatched. This CDR3 has 14 residues. The germline gives CDR1 LGHNA, CDR2 YNFKEQ. The CDR3 reads CASSMTGRDYGYTF. The CDR3 DNA follows: TGTGCCAGCAGCATGACAGGGCGGGACTATGGCTACACCTTC.

This chain uses TRBV2 with TRBJ1-6, with D perhaps TRBD1 (5 bases). The germline gives CDR1 SNHLY, CDR2 FYNNEI. CDR3 size: 15 residues. V lost 7 bases to trimming and J lost 7 bases, with 17 bases between them. Written as DNA, the CDR3 is TGTGCCAGCACGGAGGCGGGAAGGGACAATTCACCCCTCCACTTT. Its protein is CASTEAGRDNSPLHF.

This clone showed up just once. The chain is built from TRBV7-9 and TRBJ2-7; a possible D gene is TRBD1 (5 bases). Trimming removed 3 bases at V and 0 bases at J, with 15 bases between. There are 16 residues in the CDR3. Germline assignment: CDR1 SEHNR and CDR2 FQNEAQ (reference sequence). CDR3 bases: TGTGCCAGCAGCTTGGCTACTACAGGAAGCTCCTACGAGCAGTACTTC. Amino acids: CASSLATTGSSYEQYF.

CDR3 nucleotides: TGTGCCAGCAGTGAGAGACAGGGGCTCACAGATACGCAGTATTTT. Its translation is CASSERQGLTDTQYF. The chain uses TRBV2 and TRBJ2-3; 8 bases agree with TRBD1. Germline V gives CDR1 SNHLY, CDR2 FYNNEI. V trimming: 3 bases; J trimming: 2 bases; junction bases outside the gene matches: 4. The CDR3 covers 15 residues. The full variable domain, completed using reference TRBV2 and TRBJ2-3, is EPEVTQTPSHQVTQMGQEVILRCVPISNHLYFYWYRQILGQKVEFLVSFYNNEISEKSEIFDDQFSVERPDGSNFTLKIRSTKLEDSAMYFCASSERQGLTDTQYFGPGTRLTVL.

The chain links TRBV2 to TRBJ1-2; D is undetermined. With 3 bases removed from V and 2 bases from J, the gap between germline ends came to 7 bases. Germline CDR1 is SNHLY and CDR2 is FYNNEI. The CDR3 sequence is 13 residues long. CDR3 nucleotides: TGTGCCAGCAGTGACCAGTCCAACTATGGCTACACCTTC. Its protein is CASSDQSNYGYTF.

This clone was picked up one time. The chain's CDR3 is CASREQGADTQYF. As DNA, the CDR3 is TGTGCCAGCCGGGAGCAGGGGGCAGATACGCAGTATTTT. The V gene is TRBV6-1, the J gene TRBJ2-3; maybe TRBD1 (7 bases). The length of the CDR3 is 13 residues. V was cut by 8 bases and J by 4 bases, with 13 bases left in between. Germline CDR1 reads MNHNS; CDR2 reads SASEGT.

The chain employs TRBV7-9 and TRBJ2-4; TRBD2 matches 8 bases. Losses at the gene ends were 7 bases for V and 9 bases for J; bases not matched to a gene: 5. The CDR3 sequence is 12 residues long. Germline V gene data show CDR1 as SEHNR and CDR2 as FQNEAQ (reference sequence). The CDR3 loop reads CASTPREGIQYF. CDR3 nucleotides: TGTGCCAGCACCCCTCGGGAGGGCATTCAGTACTTC.

The chain couples TRBV11-3 to TRBJ2-3; 9 bases map to TRBD2. The trim removed 5 bases at V and 0 bases at J, leaving 12 bases unmatched. CDR1 is SGHNT and CDR2 is YENEEA in the germline V gene. CDR3 length: 18 amino acids. The DNA of the CDR3 is TGTGCCAGCAGCCCAGACTGGGCTAGCGGGACTAGCACAGATACGCAGTATTTT. It translates to CASSPDWASGTSTDTQYF.

This chain uses TRBV7-6 with TRBJ2-7, with 9 bases aligning to TRBD2. Germline values: CDR1 SGHVS, CDR2 FNYEAQ. CDR3 size: 17 residues. The ends lost 5 bases at V and 5 bases at J; junction bases unmatched: 16. CDR3 nucleotide sequence: TGTGCCAGCAGCACCCCAGAATCAGGCGGGGGGGCCGACGAGCAGTACTTC. Translating gives CASSTPESGGGADEQYF.

The chain links TRBV5-6 to TRBJ2-5; TRBD1 agrees at 10 bases. After removal of 3 bases from V and 3 bases from J, the junction contained 2 bases not matched to a gene. Germline V gene sequence: CDR1 SGHDT, CDR2 YYEEEE. The CDR3 spans 14 residues. CDR3: CASSSGTGEETQYF. CDR3 DNA sequence: TGTGCCAGCAGCTCCGGGACAGGGGAAGAGACCCAGTACTTC.